This T cell receptor beta chain was found in a study of blood T cell repertoires in COVID-19. TCRdb's copy holds only in-frame clones and misses some; the assay was immunoSEQ multiplex PCR. The table shows some 320,000 clones, with 85% to 95% occurring only once. Trimming left V 2 bases short and J 3 bases short, with 16 bases between. This CDR3 contains 16 residues. Germline CDR1 is MNHEY and CDR2 is SVGAGI. This TCR derives from a woman aged 25 to 39 who had been exposed to COVID-19. Input material: PBMCs or T cells enriched from blood (not recorded which). The rearrangement links TRBV6-5 to TRBJ1-1, with a tentative D call TRBD1 (5 bases). CDR3 nucleotide sequence: TGTGCCAGCAGTTACCATATTATGGGGACTGACACTGAAGCTTTCTTT. It yields the protein CASSYHIMGTDTEAFF.